A single sample gave rise to the 20 T cell receptor beta chains below, sequenced in a study of cytomegalovirus exposure and HLA in healthy donors. Assay: immunoSEQ multiplex PCR; the TCRdb copy retains only in-frame clones and omits some. The data hold 100,000 to 150,000 clones, with roughly nine tenths observed a single time. The sample consisted of PBMCs. The receptors stem from a woman aged 18-29 years in good health and CMV-seronegative.

The chain uses TRBV4-2 and TRBJ1-4; unclear D gene. In germline, CDR1 is LGHNA, CDR2 YNFKEQ. V dropped 0 bases and J dropped 5 bases, with 13 bases sitting between them. This CDR3 has 16 amino acids. This chain's CDR3 is CASSQEPTPKNEKLFF. DNA of the CDR3: TGTGCCAGCAGCCAAGAGCCGACACCTAAAAATGAAAAACTGTTTTTT.

The genes are TRBV5-4 and TRBJ2-1; a weak D match, TRBD2 (6 bases). CDR3 size: 17 residues. V dropped 4 bases and J dropped 8 bases, with 25 bases sitting between them. CDR1 SGHNT and CDR2 YYREEE come from the germline V gene (reference sequence). DNA for the CDR3: TGTGCCAGCAGCCCAATCGCAGGACTACGAGTGGGGGATGAGCAGTTCTTC. It codes for CASSPIAGLRVGDEQFF.

J is TRBJ1-2 and V is TRBV27; 12 nucleotides match TRBD1. The germline CDR1 and CDR2 sequences are MNHEY and SMNVEV (reference sequence). V trimming: 4 bases; J trimming: 8 bases; junction bases outside the gene matches: 5. There are 14 residues in the CDR3. DNA of the CDR3: TGTGCCAGCAGTTCGGGACAGGGGGCTCGGGGCTACACCTTC. As protein: CASSSGQGARGYTF.

CDR3 in DNA: TGCGCCAGCAGCTTGATCTTTGGACAGGGTACCAATGAGCAGTTCTTC. Encoded protein: CASSLIFGQGTNEQFF. The chain combines TRBV5-1 with TRBJ2-1; 8 nucleotides line up with TRBD1. V shed 1 base, J shed 6 bases, and the junction held 9 bases outside the gene matches. The CDR3 covers 16 residues. Germline CDR1 is SGHRS and CDR2 is YFSETQ. Full variable domain (missing parts from reference TRBV5-1 and TRBJ2-1): KAGVTQTPRYLIKTRGQQVTLSCSPISGHRSVSWYQQTPGQGLQFLFEYFSETQRNKGNFPGRFSGRQFSNSRSEMNVSTLELGDSALYLCASSLIFGQGTNEQFFGPGTRLTVL.

This clone has just a few counts. The V gene is TRBV2, the J gene TRBJ1-5; D unresolved. The V end lost 1 base, the J end lost 4 bases, and 5 bases lay between the germline ends. Germline V gene lookup returns CDR1 SNHLY and CDR2 FYNNEI. This CDR3 contains 13 residues. The CDR3 sequence: CASSEERNQPQHF. DNA of the CDR3: TGTGCCAGCAGTGAAGAGCGAAATCAGCCCCAGCATTTT.

This clone was detected only once. V gene TRBV6-5 combines with J gene TRBJ1-2; perhaps TRBD1 as D (6 bases). V was pared by 2 bases and J by 8 bases, with 15 bases between. The germline V gene has CDR1 MNHEY and CDR2 SVGAGI. CDR3 length: 14 residues. The CDR3 DNA reads as TGTGCCAGCAGTTACCAGCACAGGGCAAGAGGCTACACCTTC. Translating gives CASSYQHRARGYTF.

The rearrangement uses TRBV6-6 and TRBJ1-1; the D gene is possibly TRBD1 (6 bases). V was shortened by 4 bases and J by 1 base, with 7 bases between the two germline ends. The CDR3 is 13 residues long. Per the germline V gene, CDR1 is MNHNY and CDR2 is SVGAGI (reference sequence). This chain's CDR3 is CASSLQGNTEAFF. The CDR3 nucleotides are TGTGCCAGCAGTTTACAGGGGAACACTGAAGCTTTCTTT.

A word on this clone: The sample holds other DNA sequences that translate to the same CDR3. V usage is TRBV11-2 and J usage is TRBJ1-2; TRBD1 agrees at 7 bases. Germline V gives CDR1 SGHAT, CDR2 FQNNGV. The CDR3 sequence is 13 residues long. The V segment lost 5 bases and the J segment 2 bases; nucleotides outside the gene matches: 2. The CDR3: CASSPDRNYGYTF. CDR3 nucleotides: TGTGCCAGCAGCCCGGACAGGAACTATGGCTACACCTTC.

The CDR3 protein is CASSPGGTGGYEQYF. The CDR3 nucleotides are TGTGCCAGCAGCCCCGGCGGGACGGGGGGTTACGAGCAGTACTTC. The rearrangement uses TRBV7-3 and TRBJ2-7, with 7 bases identical to TRBD2. CDR1 is SGHTA and CDR2 is FQGTGA in the germline V gene. The length of the CDR3 is 15 residues. With 5 bases clipped from V and 4 bases from J, the junction kept 11 bases outside the gene matches.

The V call is TRBV9, the J call TRBJ1-4, with D maybe TRBD1 (6 bases). V was pared by 0 bases and J by 8 bases, with 17 bases between. The CDR3 is 16 amino acids. CDR1 is SGDLS and CDR2 is YYNGEE in the germline V gene. The CDR3: CASSVGFGGAYEKLFF. The CDR3 coding sequence is TGTGCCAGCAGCGTAGGGTTCGGGGGGGCATACGAAAAACTGTTTTTT.

The chain joins TRBV7-9 to TRBJ1-1, with D possibly being TRBD1 (6 bases). Germline V gene data show CDR1 as SEHNR and CDR2 as FQNEAQ (reference sequence). The CDR3 covers 15 residues. Trimming left V 1 base short and J 1 base short, with 10 bases between. CDR3 nucleotides: TGTGCCAGCAGCTTAGGGGGCAGGGGGAACACTGAAGCTTTCTTT. Translating gives CASSLGGRGNTEAFF.

This clone occurred once. This chain links TRBV27 with TRBJ2-2; no reliable D call. The CDR3 runs to 15 residues. Germline CDR1 is MNHEY and CDR2 is SMNVEV (reference sequence). The V end lost 1 base, the J end lost 1 base, and 7 bases lay between the germline ends. CDR3 in DNA: TGTGCCAGCAGTTTATTCCTAGAGAACACCGGGGAGCTGTTTTTT. The encoded protein is CASSLFLENTGELFF.

The rearrangement uses TRBV5-1 and TRBJ1-2; 7 bases line up with TRBD1. With V trimmed by 0 bases and J by 4 bases, 12 bases remained unmatched. The germline CDR1 and CDR2 sequences are SGHRS and YFSETQ. The CDR3 sequence is 17 residues long. CDR3: CASSLAPTGVGGYGYTF. CDR3 coding DNA: TGCGCCAGCAGCTTGGCGCCCACAGGGGTCGGGGGCTATGGCTACACCTTC.

V usage is TRBV6-1 and J usage is TRBJ2-3; 10 nucleotides match TRBD2. With V trimmed by 0 bases and J by 9 bases, 6 bases remained unmatched. Germline V gives CDR1 MNHNS, CDR2 SASEGT. The CDR3 covers 15 residues. The CDR3 region is CASSEALLAGATQYF. The CDR3, as DNA: TGTGCCAGCAGTGAAGCGCTTCTAGCGGGGGCCACGCAGTATTTT.

This sequence joins TRBV5-5 and TRBJ1-2; 8 bases fit TRBD1. V lost 1 base and J lost 4; bases outside the gene matches: 9. Germline V gene data show CDR1 as SGHKS and CDR2 as YYEKEE (reference sequence). The length of the CDR3 is 16 residues. CDR3 sequence: CASSLTVSGGGYGYTF. The CDR3 DNA reads as TGTGCCAGCAGCTTGACGGTGTCAGGGGGCGGCTATGGCTACACCTTC.

V is TRBV29-1 and J is TRBJ2-7; 13 nucleotides agree with TRBD2. The V segment lost 2 bases and the J segment 3 bases; nucleotides outside the gene matches: 1. The CDR3 totals 14 residues. Germline V gene lookup returns CDR1 SQVTM and CDR2 ANQGSEA. The CDR3 DNA is TGCAGCGTTGAAACTAGCGGGGGGGTCTACGAGCAGTACTTC. This sequence encodes CSVETSGGVYEQYF.

The chain links TRBV7-6 to TRBJ1-4, with D possibly being TRBD1 (5 bases). The length of the CDR3 is 15 residues. The germline V gene has CDR1 SGHVS and CDR2 FNYEAQ. The germline V and J ends were trimmed by 1 base and 7 bases, with 13 bases remaining between them. The CDR3 region is CASSLGYRRGEKLFF. Here the CDR3 DNA reads TGTGCCAGCAGCTTAGGATACAGGCGGGGTGAAAAACTGTTTTTT.

J is TRBJ2-5 and V is TRBV6-1; D gene unclear. The germline CDR1 and CDR2 sequences are MNHNS and SASEGT. CDR3 length: 13 residues. V was trimmed by 8 bases and J by 4 bases, leaving 14 bases between them. DNA of the CDR3: TGTGCCAGCGGTGTTGGCAGAACAGAGACCCAGTACTTC. This sequence encodes CASGVGRTETQYF.

The DNA of the CDR3 is TGTGCCAGCAGTGATAGGGCAGGGGGAATTTACCAAGAGACCCAGTACTTC. Translated, it gives CASSDRAGGIYQETQYF. The chain employs TRBV6-1 and TRBJ2-5, with 7 bases that match TRBD1. Germline V CDR1 and CDR2: MNHNS, SASEGT. CDR3 size: 17 residues. J lost 0 bases, V lost 3 bases, and 10 bases had no gene match.

The chain employs TRBV2 and TRBJ2-1; TRBD1 matches 12 bases. Germline V gene data show CDR1 as SNHLY and CDR2 as FYNNEI. This CDR3 has 16 residues. V was clipped by 7 bases and J by 7 bases; unmatched bases: 11. Written as DNA, the CDR3 is TGTGCCAGCAATACCGAGGGACAGGGGGCGGTGAATGAGCAGTTCTTC. As protein: CASNTEGQGAVNEQFF.